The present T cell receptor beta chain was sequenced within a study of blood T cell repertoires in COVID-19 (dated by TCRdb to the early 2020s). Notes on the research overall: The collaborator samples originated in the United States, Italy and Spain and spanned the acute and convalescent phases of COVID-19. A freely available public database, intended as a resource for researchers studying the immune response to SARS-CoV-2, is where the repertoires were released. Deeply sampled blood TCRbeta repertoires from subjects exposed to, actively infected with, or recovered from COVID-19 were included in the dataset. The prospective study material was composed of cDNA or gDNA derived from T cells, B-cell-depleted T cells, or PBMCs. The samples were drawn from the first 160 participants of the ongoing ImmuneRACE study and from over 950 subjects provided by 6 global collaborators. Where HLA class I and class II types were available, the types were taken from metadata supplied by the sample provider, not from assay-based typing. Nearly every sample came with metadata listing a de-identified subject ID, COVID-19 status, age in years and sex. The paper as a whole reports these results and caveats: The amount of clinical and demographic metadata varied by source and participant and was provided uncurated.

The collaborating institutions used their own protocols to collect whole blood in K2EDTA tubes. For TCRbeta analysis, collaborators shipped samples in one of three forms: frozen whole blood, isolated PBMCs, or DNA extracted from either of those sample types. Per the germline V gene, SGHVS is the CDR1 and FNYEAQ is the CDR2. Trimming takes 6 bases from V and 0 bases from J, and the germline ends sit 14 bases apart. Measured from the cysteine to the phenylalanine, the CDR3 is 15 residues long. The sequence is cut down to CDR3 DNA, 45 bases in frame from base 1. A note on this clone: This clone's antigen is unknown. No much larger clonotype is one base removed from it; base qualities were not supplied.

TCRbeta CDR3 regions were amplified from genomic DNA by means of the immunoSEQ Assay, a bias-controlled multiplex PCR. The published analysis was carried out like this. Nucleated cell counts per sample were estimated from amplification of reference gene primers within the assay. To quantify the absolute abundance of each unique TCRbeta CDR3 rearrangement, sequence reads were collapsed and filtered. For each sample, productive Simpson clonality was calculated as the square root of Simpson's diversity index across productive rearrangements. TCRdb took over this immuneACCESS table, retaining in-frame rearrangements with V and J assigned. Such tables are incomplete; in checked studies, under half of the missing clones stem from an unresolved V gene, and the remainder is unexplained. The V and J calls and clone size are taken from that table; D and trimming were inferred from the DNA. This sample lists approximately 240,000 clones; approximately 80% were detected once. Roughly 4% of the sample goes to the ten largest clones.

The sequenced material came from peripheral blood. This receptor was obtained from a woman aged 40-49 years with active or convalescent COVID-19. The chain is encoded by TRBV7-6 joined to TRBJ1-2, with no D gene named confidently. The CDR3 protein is CASSPWEGANYGYTF. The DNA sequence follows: TGTGCCAGCAGTCCCTGGGAGGGAGCTAACTATGGCTACACCTTC.